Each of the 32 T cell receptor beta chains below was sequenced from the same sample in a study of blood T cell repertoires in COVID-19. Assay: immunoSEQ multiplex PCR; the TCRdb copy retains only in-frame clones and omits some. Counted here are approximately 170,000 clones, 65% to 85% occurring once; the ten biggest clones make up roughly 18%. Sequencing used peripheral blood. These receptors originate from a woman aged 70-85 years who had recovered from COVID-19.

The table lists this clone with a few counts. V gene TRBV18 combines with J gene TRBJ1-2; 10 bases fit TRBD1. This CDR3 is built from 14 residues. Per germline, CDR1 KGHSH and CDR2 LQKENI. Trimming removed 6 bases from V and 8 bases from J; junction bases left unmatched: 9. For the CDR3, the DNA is TGTGCCAGCTCCCCCGGGACAGGGGATCGCGGCTACACCTTC. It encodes CASSPGTGDRGYTF.

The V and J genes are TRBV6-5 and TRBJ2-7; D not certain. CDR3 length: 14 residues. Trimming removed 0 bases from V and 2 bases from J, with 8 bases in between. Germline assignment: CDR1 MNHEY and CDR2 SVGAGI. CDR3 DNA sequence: TGTGCCAGCAGTTACTCAGGCGGCACCTACGAGCAGTACTTC. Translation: CASSYSGGTYEQYF.

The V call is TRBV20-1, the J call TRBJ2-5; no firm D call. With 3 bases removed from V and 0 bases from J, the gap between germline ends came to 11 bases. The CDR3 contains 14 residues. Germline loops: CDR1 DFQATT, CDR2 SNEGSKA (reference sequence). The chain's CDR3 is CSASIGGHQETQYF. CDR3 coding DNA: TGCAGTGCTAGTATTGGCGGCCACCAAGAGACCCAGTACTTC.

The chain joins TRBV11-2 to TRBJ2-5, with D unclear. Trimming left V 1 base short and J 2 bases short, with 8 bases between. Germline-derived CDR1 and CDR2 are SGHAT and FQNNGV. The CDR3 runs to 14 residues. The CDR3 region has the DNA TGTGCCAGCAGCTTAGTTCTCAGTCAAGAGACCCAGTACTTC. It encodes CASSLVLSQETQYF.

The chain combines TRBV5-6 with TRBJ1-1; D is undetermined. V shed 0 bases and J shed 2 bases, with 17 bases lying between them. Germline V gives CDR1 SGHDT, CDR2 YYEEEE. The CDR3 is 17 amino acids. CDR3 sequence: CASSLVGWALANTEAFF. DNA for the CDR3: TGTGCCAGCAGCTTGGTTGGGTGGGCACTCGCTAACACTGAAGCTTTCTTT.

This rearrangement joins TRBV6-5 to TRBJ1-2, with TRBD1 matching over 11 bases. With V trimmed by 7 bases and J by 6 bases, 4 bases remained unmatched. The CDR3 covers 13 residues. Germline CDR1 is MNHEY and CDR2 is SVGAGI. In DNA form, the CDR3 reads TGTGCCAGCACCTGGGACAGGGGGGATGGCTACACCTTC. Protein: CASTWDRGDGYTF.

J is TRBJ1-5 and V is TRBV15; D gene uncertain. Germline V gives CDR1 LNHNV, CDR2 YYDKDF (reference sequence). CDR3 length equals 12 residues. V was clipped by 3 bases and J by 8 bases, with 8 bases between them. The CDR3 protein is CATSRLGEPQHF. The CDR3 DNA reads TGTGCCACCAGCAGGTTAGGAGAGCCCCAGCATTTT.

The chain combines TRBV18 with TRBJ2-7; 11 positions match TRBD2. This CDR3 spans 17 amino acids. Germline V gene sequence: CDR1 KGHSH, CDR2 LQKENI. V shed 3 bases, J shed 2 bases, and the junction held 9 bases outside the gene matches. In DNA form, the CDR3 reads TGTGCCAGCTCACCCCCATCTAGCGGGGGGCCCACCTACGAGCAGTACTTC. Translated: CASSPPSSGGPTYEQYF.

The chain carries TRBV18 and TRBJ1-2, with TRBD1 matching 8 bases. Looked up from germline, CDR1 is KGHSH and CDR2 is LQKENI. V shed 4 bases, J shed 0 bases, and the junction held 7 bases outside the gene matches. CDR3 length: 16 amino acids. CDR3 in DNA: TGTGCCAGCTCACGGCAGGGGGCAAGTGCTAACTATGGCTACACCTTC. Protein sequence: CASSRQGASANYGYTF. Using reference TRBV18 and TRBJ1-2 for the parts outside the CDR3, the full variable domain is NAGVMQNPRHLVRRRGQEARLRCSPMKGHSHVYWYRQLPEEGLKFMVYLQKENIIDESGMPKERFSAEFPKEGPSILRIQQVVRGDSAAYFCASSRQGASANYGYTFGSGTRLTVV.

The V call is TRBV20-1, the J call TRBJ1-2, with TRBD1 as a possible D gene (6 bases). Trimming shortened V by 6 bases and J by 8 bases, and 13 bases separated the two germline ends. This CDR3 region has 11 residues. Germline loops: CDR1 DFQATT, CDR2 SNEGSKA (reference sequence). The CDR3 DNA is TGCAGTGCCCACAGGGACGGCGGCTACACCTTC. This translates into CSAHRDGGYTF.

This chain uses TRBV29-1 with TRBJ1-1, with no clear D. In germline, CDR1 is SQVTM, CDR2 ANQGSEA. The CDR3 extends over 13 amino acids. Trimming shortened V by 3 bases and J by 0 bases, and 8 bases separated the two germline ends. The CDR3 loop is CSVEGNMNTEAFF. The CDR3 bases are TGCAGCGTTGAGGGCAACATGAACACTGAAGCTTTCTTT. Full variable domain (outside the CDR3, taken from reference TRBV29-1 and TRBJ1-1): SAVISQKPSRDICQRGTSLTIQCQVDSQVTMMFWYRQQPGQSLTLIATANQGSEATYESGFVIDKFPISRPNLTFSTLTVSNMSPEDSSIYLCSVEGNMNTEAFFGQGTRLTVV.

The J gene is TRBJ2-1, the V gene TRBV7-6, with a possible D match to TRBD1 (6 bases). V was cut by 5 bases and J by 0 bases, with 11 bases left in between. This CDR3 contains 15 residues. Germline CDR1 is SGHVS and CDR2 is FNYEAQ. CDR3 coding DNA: TGTGCCAGCAGCAACAGGGTCTACTCCTACAATGAGCAGTTCTTC. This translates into CASSNRVYSYNEQFF.

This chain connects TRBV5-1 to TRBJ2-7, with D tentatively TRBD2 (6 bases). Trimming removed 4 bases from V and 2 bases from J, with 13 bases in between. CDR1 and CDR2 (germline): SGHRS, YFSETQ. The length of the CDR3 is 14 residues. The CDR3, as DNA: TGCGCCAGCAGCCCCCTCCGGGGGACCTACGAGCAGTACTTC. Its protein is CASSPLRGTYEQYF.

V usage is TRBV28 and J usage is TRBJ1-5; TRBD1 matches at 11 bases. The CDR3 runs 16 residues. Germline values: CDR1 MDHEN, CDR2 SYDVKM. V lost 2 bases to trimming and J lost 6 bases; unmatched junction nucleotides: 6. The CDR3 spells CASSLAGTGGSQPQHF. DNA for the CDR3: TGTGCCAGCAGTTTAGCCGGGACAGGGGGAAGTCAGCCCCAGCATTTT. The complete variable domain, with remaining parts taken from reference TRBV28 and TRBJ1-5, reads DVKVTQSSRYLVKRTGEKVFLECVQDMDHENMFWYRQDPGLGLRLIYFSYDVKMKEKGDIPEGYSVSREKKERFSLILESASTNQTSMYLCASSLAGTGGSQPQHFGDGTRLSIL.

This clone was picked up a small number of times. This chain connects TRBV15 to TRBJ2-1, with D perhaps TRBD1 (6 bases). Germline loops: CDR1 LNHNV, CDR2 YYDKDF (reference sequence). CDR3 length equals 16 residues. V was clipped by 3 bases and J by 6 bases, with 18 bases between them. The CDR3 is CATSRARDKRFNEQFF. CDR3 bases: TGTGCCACCAGCAGGGCCCGGGACAAACGGTTCAATGAGCAGTTCTTC.

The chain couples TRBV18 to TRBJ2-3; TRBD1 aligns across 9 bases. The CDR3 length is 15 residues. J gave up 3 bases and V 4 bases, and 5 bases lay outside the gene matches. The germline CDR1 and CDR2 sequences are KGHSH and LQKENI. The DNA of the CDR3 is TGTGCCAGCTCACGAGGGACAGGGAGGACAGATACGCAGTATTTT. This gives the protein CASSRGTGRTDTQYF.

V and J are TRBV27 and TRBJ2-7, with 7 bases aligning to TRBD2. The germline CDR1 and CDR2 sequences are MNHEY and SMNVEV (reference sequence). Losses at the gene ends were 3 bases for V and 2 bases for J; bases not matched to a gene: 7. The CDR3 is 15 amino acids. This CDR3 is CASSFNRGGPYEQYF. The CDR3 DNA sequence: TGTGCCAGCAGTTTCAATAGGGGAGGGCCCTACGAGCAGTACTTC.

The CDR3 DNA is TGTGCCAGCAGCCCCCGACTAGCGGGGAACACCGGGGAGCTGTTTTTT. Protein product: CASSPRLAGNTGELFF. The V call is TRBV7-6, the J call TRBJ2-2; 10 nucleotides align to TRBD2. V lost 5 bases to trimming and J lost 1 base; unmatched junction nucleotides: 4. The CDR3 has 16 amino acids. Germline V gene data show CDR1 as SGHVS and CDR2 as FNYEAQ.

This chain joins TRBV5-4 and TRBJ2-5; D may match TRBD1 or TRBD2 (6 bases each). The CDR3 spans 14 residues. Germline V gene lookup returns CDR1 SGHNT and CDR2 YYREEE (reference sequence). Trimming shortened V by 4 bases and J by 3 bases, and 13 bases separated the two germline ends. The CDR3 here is CASSLGGPEETQYF. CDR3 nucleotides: TGTGCCAGCAGCCTGGGGGGCCCTGAAGAGACCCAGTACTTC.

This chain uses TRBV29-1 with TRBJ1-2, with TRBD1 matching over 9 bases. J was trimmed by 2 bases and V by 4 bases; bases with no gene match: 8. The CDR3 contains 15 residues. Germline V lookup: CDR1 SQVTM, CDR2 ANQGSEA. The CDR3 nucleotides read TGCAGCGTTGGGGGGACAGGGCATACAAACTATGGCTACACCTTC. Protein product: CSVGGTGHTNYGYTF.

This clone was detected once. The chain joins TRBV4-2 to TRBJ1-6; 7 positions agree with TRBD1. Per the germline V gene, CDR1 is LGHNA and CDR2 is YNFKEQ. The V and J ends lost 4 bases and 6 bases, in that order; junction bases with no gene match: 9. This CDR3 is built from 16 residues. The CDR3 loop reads CASSPIPGQLNSPLHF. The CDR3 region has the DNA TGTGCCAGCAGCCCCATTCCGGGACAGCTTAATTCACCCCTCCACTTT.

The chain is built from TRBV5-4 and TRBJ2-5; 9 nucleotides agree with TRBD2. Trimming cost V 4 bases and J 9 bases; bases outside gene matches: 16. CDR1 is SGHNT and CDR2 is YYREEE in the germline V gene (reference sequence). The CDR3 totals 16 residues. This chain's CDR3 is CASSPGLAHIAGAQYF. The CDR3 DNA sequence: TGTGCCAGCAGCCCAGGACTAGCCCACATAGCGGGGGCCCAGTACTTC.

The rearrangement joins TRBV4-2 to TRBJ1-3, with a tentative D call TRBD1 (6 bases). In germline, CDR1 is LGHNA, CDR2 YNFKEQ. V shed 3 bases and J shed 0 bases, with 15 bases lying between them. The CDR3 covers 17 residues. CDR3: CASSQSAGAYSGNTIYF. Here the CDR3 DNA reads TGTGCCAGCAGCCAGAGTGCGGGGGCATACTCTGGAAACACCATATATTTT.

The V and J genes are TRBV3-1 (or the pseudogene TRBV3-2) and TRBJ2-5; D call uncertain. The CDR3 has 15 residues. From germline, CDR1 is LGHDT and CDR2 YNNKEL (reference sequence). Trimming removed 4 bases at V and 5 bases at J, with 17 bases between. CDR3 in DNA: TGTGCCAGCAGCCCCTCGAGGAGTTCTGTTGAGACCCAGTACTTC. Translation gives CASSPSRSSVETQYF.

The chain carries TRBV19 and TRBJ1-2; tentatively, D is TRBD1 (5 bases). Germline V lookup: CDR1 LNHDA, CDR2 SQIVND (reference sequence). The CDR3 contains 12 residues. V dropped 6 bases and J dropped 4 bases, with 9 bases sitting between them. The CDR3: CASSAQGYGYTF. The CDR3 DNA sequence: TGTGCCAGTAGCGCCCAGGGCTATGGCTACACCTTC.

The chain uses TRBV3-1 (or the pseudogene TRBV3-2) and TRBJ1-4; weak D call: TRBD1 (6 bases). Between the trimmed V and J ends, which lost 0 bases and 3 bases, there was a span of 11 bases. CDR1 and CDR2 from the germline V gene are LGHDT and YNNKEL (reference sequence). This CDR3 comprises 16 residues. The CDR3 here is CASSQDMGAANEKLFF. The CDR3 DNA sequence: TGTGCCAGCAGCCAAGATATGGGGGCGGCTAATGAAAAACTGTTTTTT.

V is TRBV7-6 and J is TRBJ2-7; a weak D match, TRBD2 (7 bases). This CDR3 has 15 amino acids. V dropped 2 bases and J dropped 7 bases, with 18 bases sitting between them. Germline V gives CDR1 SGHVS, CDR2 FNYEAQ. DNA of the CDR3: TGTGCCAGCAGCTTATCCCGGGGGGCTACGGGGGAGCAGTACTTC. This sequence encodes CASSLSRGATGEQYF.

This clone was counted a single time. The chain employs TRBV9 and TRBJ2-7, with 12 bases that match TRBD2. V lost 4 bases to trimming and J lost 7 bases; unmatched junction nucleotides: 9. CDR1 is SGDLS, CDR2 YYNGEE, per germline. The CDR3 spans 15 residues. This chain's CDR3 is CASSSTLAGGEEQYF. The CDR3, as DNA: TGTGCCAGCAGCTCCACGCTAGCGGGAGGGGAAGAGCAGTACTTC.

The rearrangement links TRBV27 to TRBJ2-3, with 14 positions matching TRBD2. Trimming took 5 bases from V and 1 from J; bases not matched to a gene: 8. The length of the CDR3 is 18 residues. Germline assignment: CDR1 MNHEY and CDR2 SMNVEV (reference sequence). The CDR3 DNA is TGTGCCAGCAGTCCGCCCCCGGGACTAGCGGGGGGCACAGATACGCAGTATTTT. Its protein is CASSPPPGLAGGTDTQYF.

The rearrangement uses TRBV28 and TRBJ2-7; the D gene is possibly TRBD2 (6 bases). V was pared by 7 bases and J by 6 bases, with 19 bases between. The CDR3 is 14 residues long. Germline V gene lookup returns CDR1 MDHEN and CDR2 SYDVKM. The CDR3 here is CASTPGGWGGEQYF. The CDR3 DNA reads TGTGCCAGCACCCCTGGGGGGTGGGGAGGCGAGCAGTACTTC.

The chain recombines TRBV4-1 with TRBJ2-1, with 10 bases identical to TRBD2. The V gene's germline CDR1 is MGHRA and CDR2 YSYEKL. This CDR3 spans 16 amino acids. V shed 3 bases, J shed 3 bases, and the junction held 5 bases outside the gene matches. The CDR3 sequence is CASSQGLANGYNEQFF. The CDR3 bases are TGCGCCAGCAGCCAGGGACTAGCGAACGGCTACAATGAGCAGTTCTTC.

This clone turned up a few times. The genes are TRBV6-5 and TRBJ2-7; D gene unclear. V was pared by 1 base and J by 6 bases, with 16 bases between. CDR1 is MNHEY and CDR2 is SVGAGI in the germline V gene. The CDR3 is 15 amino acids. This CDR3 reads CASSYFARPPSEQYF. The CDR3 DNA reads TGTGCCAGCAGTTACTTCGCCAGGCCCCCGAGCGAGCAGTACTTC.